The 6 T cell receptor beta chains listed next were all sequenced from one sample in a study of early T cells in non-severe SARS-CoV-2 infection. TCRdb redid the calling of the 5' RACE reads with MiXCR, one entry per CDR3 protein. The sample has 55,000 or so distinct CDR3 sequences; roughly 6.8% are singletons. The material sequenced was whole blood. These receptors were obtained from an adult who was a healthcare worker with PCR-confirmed SARS-CoV-2 infection or an uninfected control (not recorded which).

Many counts were recorded for this clonotype. The CDR3 is CASSATLLAGGQSMDTQYF. The CDR3 nucleotides are TGTGCCAGCAGCGCCACTCTACTAGCGGGGGGGCAAAGTATGGATACGCAGTATTTT. The chain is built from TRBV11-3 and TRBJ2-3; 13 positions match TRBD2. The germline V gene has CDR1 SGHNT and CDR2 YENEEA. V shed 5 bases and J 6 bases; nucleotides not matched to a gene: 17. There are 19 residues in the CDR3.

The chain links TRBV20-1 to TRBJ2-7, with D possibly matching TRBD1 (6 bases). Trimming removed 6 bases from V and 8 bases from J, with 20 bases in between. The CDR3 covers 13 residues. The germline CDR1 and CDR2 sequences are DFQATT and SNEGSKA (reference sequence). This CDR3 reads CSAARTEPPQQYF. In nucleotides, the CDR3 is TGCAGTGCCGCAAGGACAGAACCCCCTCAGCAGTACTTC.

This clonotype was detected a few times. The genes are TRBV18 and TRBJ1-3, with a possible D match to TRBD1 (5 bases). V dropped 4 bases and J dropped 0 bases, with 13 bases sitting between them. Germline values: CDR1 KGHSH, CDR2 LQKENI. The CDR3 loop spans 16 amino acids. The CDR3: CASSLRDGRSGNTIYF. The CDR3 nucleotides are TGTGCCAGCTCACTCCGGGACGGCCGCTCTGGAAACACCATATATTTT.

This clonotype has ten or more counts. The chain employs TRBV4-3 and TRBJ2-7; maybe TRBD2 (5 bases). Germline lookup yields CDR1 LGHNA and CDR2 YSLEER. Trimming pared 1 base from V and 0 bases from J, leaving 19 bases between. The CDR3 runs 18 residues. This chain's CDR3 is CASSQGTPGSSLSYEQYF. CDR3 bases: TGCGCCAGCAGCCAAGGAACTCCGGGATCCTCCCTCTCCTACGAGCAGTACTTC.

This clonotype was seen only a few times. The rearrangement links TRBV29-1 to TRBJ1-1; D gene unclear. Germline CDR1 reads SQVTM; CDR2 reads ANQGSEA. Trimming took off 0 bases at V and 1 base at J, with 9 bases between the two ends. This CDR3 spans 14 amino acids. The CDR3 coding sequence is TGCAGCGTTGAAGATTTCCCGGCGAACACTGAAGCTTTCTTT. Amino acid sequence: CSVEDFPANTEAFF. The variable domain in full, completed from reference TRBV29-1 and TRBJ1-1, reads SAVISQKPSRDICQRGTSLTIQCQVDSQVTMMFWYRQQPGQSLTLIATANQGSEATYESGFVIDKFPISRPNLTFSTLTVSNMSPEDSSIYLCSVEDFPANTEAFFGQGTRLTVV.

The chain couples TRBV18 to TRBJ1-4; D may be TRBD1 (6 bases). The CDR3 runs 15 residues. V was pared by 4 bases and J by 0 bases, with 9 bases between. Per germline, CDR1 KGHSH and CDR2 LQKENI. CDR3 in amino acids: CASSQDRTTNEKLFF. As DNA, the CDR3 is TGTGCCAGCTCACAGGACAGAACAACTAATGAAAAACTGTTTTTT. The full variable domain, rest sourced from reference TRBV18 and TRBJ1-4, is NAGVMQNPRHLVRRRGQEARLRCSPMKGHSHVYWYRQLPEEGLKFMVYLQKENIIDESGMPKERFSAEFPKEGPSILRIQQVVRGDSAAYFCASSQDRTTNEKLFFGSGTQLSVL.